Listed below are T cell receptor beta chains from one sample, sequenced in a study of cytotoxic CD8 clonotypes in ibrutinib-treated CLL. Assay used: immunoSEQ multiplex PCR; TCRdb lists only in-frame clones, some missing. The table includes roughly 200,000 clones, roughly 77% detected once. The source was PBMCs, collected after 12 months of ibrutinib treatment. Every receptor here comes from a human donor with chronic lymphocytic leukemia. Both conserved end residues are part of each CDR3. The D gene is left open where the match is weak. Rows may omit the clone size; those that give it use once, few, many or a size class.

clone_size: many; j_call: TRBJ2-4; v_call: TRBV2; d_call: .; cdr3_aa: CASSPGRGAKNIQYF; cdr3_nt: TGTGCCAGCAGTCCAGGGAGGGGGGCCAAAAACATTCAGTACTTC
clone_size: .; j_call: TRBJ2-7; v_call: TRBV5-1; d_call: TRBD2; cdr3_aa: CASALLAGSSYEQYF; cdr3_nt: TGCGCCAGCGCCTTACTAGCGGGGAGTTCCTACGAGCAGTACTTC
clone_size: .; j_call: TRBJ1-4; v_call: TRBV27; d_call: .; cdr3_aa: CASSSFAGNEKLFF; cdr3_nt: TGTGCCAGCAGTAGTTTCGCGGGGAATGAAAAACTGTTTTTT
clone_size: .; j_call: TRBJ2-1; v_call: TRBV5-1; d_call: TRBD2; cdr3_aa: CASSGGDYPIHNEQFF; cdr3_nt: TGCGCCAGCAGCGGGGGGGACTACCCTATCCACAATGAGCAGTTCTTC
clone_size: few; j_call: TRBJ1-2; v_call: TRBV28; d_call: .; cdr3_aa: CASSAGRVGEQKSNYGYTF; cdr3_nt: TGTGCCAGCAGTGCCGGGAGGGTTGGGGAGCAGAAGTCTAACTATGGCTACACCTTC
clone_size: .; j_call: TRBJ2-7; v_call: TRBV18; d_call: .; cdr3_aa: CASSPRAVRSYEQYF; cdr3_nt: TGTGCCAGCTCACCCCGGGCGGTGCGTTCCTACGAGCAGTACTTC
clone_size: once; j_call: TRBJ1-1; v_call: TRBV28; d_call: .; cdr3_aa: CASSPNTEAFF; cdr3_nt: TGTGCCAGCAGCCCCAACACTGAAGCTTTCTTT
clone_size: .; j_call: TRBJ2-3; v_call: TRBV2; d_call: .; cdr3_aa: CASSPGTFTDTQYF; cdr3_nt: TGTGCCAGCAGCCCCGGGACTTTCACAGATACGCAGTATTTT
clone_size: .; j_call: TRBJ2-5; v_call: TRBV7-2; d_call: TRBD1; cdr3_aa: CASSLAGQGETQYF; cdr3_nt: TGTGCCAGCAGCTTAGCGGGACAGGGAGAGACCCAGTACTTC
clone_size: .; j_call: TRBJ1-2; v_call: TRBV6-5; d_call: .; cdr3_aa: CASSYMGYGYTF; cdr3_nt: TGTGCCAGCAGTTACATGGGCTATGGCTACACCTTC
clone_size: .; j_call: TRBJ1-1; v_call: TRBV30; d_call: .; cdr3_aa: CAWSHSYTDAEAFF; cdr3_nt: TGTGCCTGGAGCCATTCCTATACGGATGCTGAAGCTTTCTTT
clone_size: .; j_call: TRBJ1-6; v_call: TRBV4-2; d_call: .; cdr3_aa: CASSQDSRPGPPLHF; cdr3_nt: TGTGCCAGCAGCCAAGATAGCCGGCCCGGTCCCCCCCTCCACTTT
clone_size: few; j_call: TRBJ2-1; v_call: TRBV5-1; d_call: .; cdr3_aa: CASSFFGGGEQFF; cdr3_nt: TGCGCCAGCAGCTTTTTTGGGGGCGGTGAGCAGTTCTTC
clone_size: .; j_call: TRBJ2-6; v_call: TRBV21-1; d_call: .; cdr3_aa: CASSFRVFGANVLTF; cdr3_nt: TGTGCCAGCAGCTTCAGGGTTTTTGGGGCCAACGTCCTGACTTTC
clone_size: .; j_call: TRBJ2-2; v_call: TRBV7-9; d_call: TRBD1; cdr3_aa: CASSPVTGETGELFF; cdr3_nt: TGTGCCAGCAGCCCTGTGACAGGGGAGACCGGGGAGCTGTTTTTT
clone_size: .; j_call: TRBJ2-5; v_call: TRBV19; d_call: .; cdr3_aa: CASSIVRSPRGGETQYF; cdr3_nt: TGTGCCAGTAGTATAGTCCGCAGCCCGAGAGGAGGGGAGACCCAGTACTTC
clone_size: .; j_call: TRBJ1-1; v_call: TRBV7-2; d_call: TRBD1; cdr3_aa: CASSGQGSGTEAFF; cdr3_nt: TGTGCCAGCAGCGGACAGGGGTCGGGCACTGAAGCTTTCTTT
clone_size: .; j_call: TRBJ1-2; v_call: TRBV6-6; d_call: .; cdr3_aa: CASSYGGRGYTF; cdr3_nt: TGTGCCAGCAGTTACGGGGGTCGTGGCTACACCTTC
clone_size: .; j_call: TRBJ1-6; v_call: TRBV18; d_call: .; cdr3_aa: CASSQDRSNSPLHF; cdr3_nt: TGTGCCAGCTCTCAGGACAGAAGTAATTCACCCCTCCACTTT
clone_size: few; j_call: TRBJ2-7; v_call: TRBV30; d_call: .; cdr3_aa: CAWSVLRFYEQYF; cdr3_nt: TGTGCCTGGAGTGTACTGAGATTTTACGAGCAGTACTTC
clone_size: .; j_call: TRBJ2-6; v_call: TRBV2; d_call: TRBD1; cdr3_aa: CASSADRGASGANVLTF; cdr3_nt: TGTGCCAGCAGCGCGGACAGGGGGGCATCTGGGGCCAACGTCCTGACTTTC
clone_size: .; j_call: TRBJ1-2; v_call: TRBV5-6; d_call: .; cdr3_aa: CASSFTGNYGYTF; cdr3_nt: TGTGCCAGCAGCTTCACCGGAAACTATGGCTACACCTTC
clone_size: .; j_call: TRBJ2-1; v_call: TRBV19; d_call: TRBD1; cdr3_aa: CASSHPGQGSDEQFF; cdr3_nt: TGTGCCAGTAGTCACCCGGGACAGGGGAGCGATGAGCAGTTCTTC
clone_size: .; j_call: TRBJ1-2; v_call: TRBV5-4; d_call: .; cdr3_aa: CASSFGDYGYTF; cdr3_nt: TGTGCCAGCAGCTTTGGAGACTATGGCTACACCTTC
clone_size: .; j_call: TRBJ2-4; v_call: TRBV30; d_call: TRBD2; cdr3_aa: CAWRVAGGINIQYF; cdr3_nt: TGTGCCTGGAGAGTAGCGGGAGGGATAAACATTCAGTACTTC
clone_size: many; j_call: TRBJ2-7; v_call: TRBV11-2; d_call: .; cdr3_aa: CASSLGFAWYEQYF; cdr3_nt: TGTGCCAGCAGCTTAGGTTTTGCCTGGTACGAGCAGTACTTC
clone_size: few; j_call: TRBJ1-6; v_call: TRBV30; d_call: .; cdr3_aa: CALDPVGAYNSPLHF; cdr3_nt: TGTGCCTTGGACCCGGTTGGCGCCTATAATTCACCCCTCCACTTT
clone_size: .; j_call: TRBJ2-1; v_call: TRBV19; d_call: .; cdr3_aa: CASSPRGGDNEQFF; cdr3_nt: TGTGCCAGTAGTCCCCGGGGTGGGGACAATGAGCAGTTCTTC
clone_size: many; j_call: TRBJ1-2; v_call: TRBV4-2; d_call: .; cdr3_aa: CASSQSGPIRRGYTF; cdr3_nt: TGTGCCAGCAGCCAATCGGGACCGATCCGTCGGGGCTACACCTTC
clone_size: .; j_call: TRBJ1-1; v_call: TRBV7-2; d_call: .; cdr3_aa: CASSLEAGSRTEAFF; cdr3_nt: TGTGCCAGCAGCTTAGAGGCAGGGTCGCGGACTGAAGCTTTCTTT
clone_size: .; j_call: TRBJ1-5; v_call: TRBV27; d_call: .; cdr3_aa: CASIPRAQPQHF; cdr3_nt: TGTGCCAGCATCCCACGGGCTCAGCCCCAGCATTTT
clone_size: .; j_call: TRBJ2-6; v_call: TRBV4-1; d_call: .; cdr3_aa: CASSQESQGSGANVLTF; cdr3_nt: TGCGCCAGCAGCCAGGAATCGCAGGGCTCTGGGGCCAACGTCCTGACTTTC
clone_size: .; j_call: TRBJ2-5; v_call: TRBV5-1; d_call: .; cdr3_aa: CASSPVPGPQETQYF; cdr3_nt: TGCGCCAGCAGCCCGGTACCGGGACCGCAAGAGACCCAGTACTTC
clone_size: .; j_call: TRBJ1-6; v_call: TRBV14; d_call: TRBD1; cdr3_aa: CASSQAVGGRNSPLHF; cdr3_nt: TGTGCCAGCAGCCAAGCTGTAGGGGGCAGGAATTCACCCCTCCACTTT
clone_size: .; j_call: TRBJ1-4; v_call: TRBV19; d_call: .; cdr3_aa: CASSITGARDEKLFF; cdr3_nt: TGTGCCAGTAGTATAACGGGGGCGCGAGATGAAAAACTGTTTTTT
clone_size: .; j_call: TRBJ1-2; v_call: TRBV20-1; d_call: .; cdr3_aa: CSATDNYGYTF; cdr3_nt: TGCAGTGCTACAGACAACTATGGCTACACCTTC
clone_size: .; j_call: TRBJ2-3; v_call: TRBV29-1; d_call: .; cdr3_aa: CSVSGPPTDTQYF; cdr3_nt: TGCAGCGTGTCAGGCCCTCCCACAGATACGCAGTATTTT
clone_size: .; j_call: TRBJ2-3; v_call: TRBV7-8; d_call: .; cdr3_aa: CASSPPGVRDTQYF; cdr3_nt: TGTGCCAGCAGCCCCCCGGGTGTGCGGGATACGCAGTATTTT
clone_size: .; j_call: TRBJ1-1; v_call: TRBV29-1; d_call: .; cdr3_aa: CSVWGVNTEAFF; cdr3_nt: TGCAGCGTTTGGGGGGTGAACACTGAAGCTTTCTTT
clone_size: .; j_call: TRBJ1-5; v_call: TRBV15; d_call: .; cdr3_aa: CATSSTVNQPQHF; cdr3_nt: TGTGCCACCAGCAGCACGGTGAATCAGCCCCAGCATTTT
clone_size: .; j_call: TRBJ2-7; v_call: TRBV7-9; d_call: .; cdr3_aa: CASSQSLEGGGEQYF; cdr3_nt: TGTGCCAGCAGCCAATCACTGGAGGGTGGGGGCGAGCAGTACTTC